The next 23 T cell receptor beta chains were all read from a single sample in a study of blood T cells in healthy people across ages. Using a J-beta primer mix together with a sample-barcoded 5' primer, a second PCR was run for roughly 6 to 12 cycles. TCRdb itself ran the 5' RACE reads through MiXCR, one entry per CDR3 protein. The repertoire holds about 780,000 distinct CDR3 sequences, with about 46% as singletons. The sample taken for sequencing was blood. These receptors were obtained from a man of 80 years or more in good health.

This clonotype was seen a single time. This chain joins TRBV7-2 and TRBJ2-1; the D gene is possibly TRBD2 (6 bases). Trimming cost V 11 bases and J 4 bases, with 21 bases left between them. The CDR3 spans 15 residues. CDR1 SGHTA and CDR2 FQGNSA come from the germline V gene. CDR3 sequence: CAANLLARAYNEQFF. CDR3 bases: TGTGCCGCCAACCTGCTAGCGAGAGCATACAATGAGCAGTTCTTC.

In this sample, this clonotype turned up many times. Mismatch with germline at one junction end may stem from a read error. The rearrangement joins TRBV7-2 to TRBJ2-1; D perhaps matches TRBD2 (6 bases). The CDR3 contains 19 residues. CDR1 is SGHTA, CDR2 FQGNSA, per germline. CDR3 protein: CASSLRGLGERASNNEQFF. The CDR3 nucleotides are TGTGCCAGCAGCTTAAGGGGTTTGGGAGAGCGGGCCTCCAACAATGAGCAGTTCTTC.

The chain recombines TRBV5-1 with TRBJ2-5; TRBD1 matches at 7 bases. With the DNA end fitting TRBJ2-7 better, the J assignment may be wrong. This CDR3 spans 16 amino acids. Per germline, CDR1 SGHRS and CDR2 YFSETQ. In DNA, the CDR3 is TGCGCCAGCAGCTTGGCCCCATCGACAGGGTCGGACGAGCAGTACTTC. This gives the protein CASSLAPSTGSDEQYF.

The genes are TRBV9 and TRBJ2-3, with no clear D. Germline V gives CDR1 SGDLS, CDR2 YYNGEE. With 0 bases removed from V and 2 bases from J, the gap between germline ends came to 10 bases. This CDR3 spans 15 amino acids. The CDR3 coding sequence is TGTGCCAGCAGCGTAGCTACAGTAAACACAGATACGCAGTATTTT. Amino acids: CASSVATVNTDTQYF. The whole variable domain, filled in from reference TRBV9 and TRBJ2-3, reads DSGVTQTPKHLITATGQRVTLRCSPRSGDLSVYWYQQSLDQGLQFLIQYYNGEERAKGNILERFSAQQFPDLHSELNLSSLELGDSALYFCASSVATVNTDTQYFGPGTRLTVL.

This clonotype has more than one count but fewer than ten. V usage is TRBV27 and J usage is TRBJ2-2; TRBD2 aligns across 8 bases. Trimming cost V 4 bases and J 3 bases; bases outside gene matches: 7. Germline V CDR1 and CDR2: MNHEY, SMNVEV (reference sequence). CDR3 length: 16 residues. The CDR3 coding sequence is TGTGCCAGCAGTTCCACGGGACTAGGGTACACCGGGGAGCTGTTTTTT. It is translated as CASSSTGLGYTGELFF.

This chain links TRBV14 with TRBJ2-7; D not resolved. V lost 0 bases, J lost 0 bases, and 12 bases lay in between. CDR1 and CDR2 from the germline V gene are SGHDN and FVKESK. This CDR3 is built from 16 residues. In nucleotides, the CDR3 is TGTGCCAGCAGCCAAGATCCCAGGATGCGCTCCTACGAGCAGTACTTC. Its translation is CASSQDPRMRSYEQYF.

This clonotype occurred a few times. CDR3 sequence reads: CASSFPLARFTDTQYF. The CDR3 DNA is TGTGCCAGCAGTTTCCCGCTAGCGAGATTCACAGATACGCAGTATTTT. This chain joins TRBV12-3 or TRBV12-4 and TRBJ2-3, with D tentatively TRBD2 (6 bases). V lost 3 bases, J lost 2 bases, and 15 bases lay in between. The CDR3 is made up of 16 amino acids.

This clonotype was observed a handful of times. The rearrangement links TRBV29-1 to TRBJ1-2; D unclear. CDR1 SQVTM and CDR2 ANQGSEA come from the germline V gene. This CDR3 has 15 amino acids. V was cut by 5 bases and J by 0 bases, with 16 bases left in between. CDR3 sequence: CSVRGAAITNYGYTF. The CDR3 DNA reads as TGCAGCGTTCGCGGAGCAGCCATCACTAACTATGGCTACACCTTC. Combining the CDR3 with reference TRBV29-1 and TRBJ1-2 gives the whole variable domain SAVISQKPSRDICQRGTSLTIQCQVDSQVTMMFWYRQQPGQSLTLIATANQGSEATYESGFVIDKFPISRPNLTFSTLTVSNMSPEDSSIYLCSVRGAAITNYGYTFGSGTRLTVV.

The CDR3 region is CASSWGTLYEQYF. The CDR3 nucleotides read TGTGCCAGCAGTTGGGGGACTCTTTACGAGCAGTACTTC. The chain employs TRBV6-2 or TRBV6-3 and TRBJ2-7; perhaps TRBD2 as D (6 bases). Trimming stripped 4 bases from V and 4 bases from J, with 11 bases between. This CDR3 has 13 residues. Germline V gene sequence: CDR1 MNHEY, CDR2 SVGEGT.

This chain links TRBV28 with TRBJ2-5; the D gene is possibly TRBD2 (6 bases). Germline V gene lookup returns CDR1 MDHEN and CDR2 SYDVKM. The CDR3 runs 16 residues. V was shortened by 10 bases and J by 4 bases, with 25 bases between the two germline ends. The CDR3 sequence is CATIPLGGGSVETQYF. Here the CDR3 DNA reads TGTGCCACCATACCCCTGGGGGGAGGATCGGTAGAGACCCAGTACTTC. Complete variable domain (other parts from reference TRBV28 and TRBJ2-5): DVKVTQSSRYLVKRTGEKVFLECVQDMDHENMFWYRQDPGLGLRLIYFSYDVKMKEKGDIPEGYSVSREKKERFSLILESASTNQTSMYLCATIPLGGGSVETQYFGPGTRLLVL.

This sequence joins TRBV5-1 and TRBJ1-1; TRBD1 aligns across 7 bases. CDR1 SGHRS and CDR2 YFSETQ come from the germline V gene. This CDR3 has 15 amino acids. J gave up 4 bases and V 4 bases, and 10 bases lay outside the gene matches. The CDR3 DNA is TGCGCCAGCAGCCCCGAGACAGGGTCCGGCACTGAAGCTTTCTTT. Protein sequence: CASSPETGSGTEAFF.

The CDR3 is CSVEVRLALVSSYNEQFF. In nucleotides, the CDR3 is TGCAGCGTTGAGGTACGTCTAGCCCTTGTGAGCTCCTACAATGAGCAGTTCTTC. The chain recombines TRBV29-1 with TRBJ2-1; D is perhaps TRBD2 (5 bases). From germline, CDR1 is SQVTM and CDR2 ANQGSEA. This CDR3 is built from 18 residues. The V end was cut by 3 bases, the J end by 0 bases, with 21 bases between.

The V gene is TRBV20-1, the J gene TRBJ2-7; 8 nucleotides match TRBD2. With the DNA end fitting TRBJ2-5 better, the J assignment may be wrong. Germline loops: CDR1 DFQATT, CDR2 SNEGSKA (reference sequence). There are 16 residues in the CDR3. This chain's CDR3 is CSARDDGREVPETQYF. The CDR3 region has the DNA TGCAGTGCTAGAGATGATGGGCGGGAGGTGCCGGAGACCCAGTACTTC.

This clonotype showed up just a few times. A much larger clone sits a single nucleotide away, making a read error possible. V usage is TRBV7-2 and J usage is TRBJ1-6; TRBD1 is a possible D gene (6 bases). The CDR3 runs 13 residues. The ends were cut back, 7 bases at V and 7 bases at J, with 11 bases in the middle. Germline V gives CDR1 SGHTA, CDR2 FQGNSA. CDR3 in amino acids: CASNRDSNSPLHF. The CDR3 coding sequence is TGTGCCAGCAACAGGGACTCCAATTCACCCCTCCACTTT.

The rearrangement joins TRBV5-1 to TRBJ1-4; TRBD1 might be the D (6 bases). Germline assignment: CDR1 SGHRS and CDR2 YFSETQ. The CDR3 has 14 amino acids. Between the trimmed V and J ends, which lost 4 bases and 4 bases, there was a span of 11 bases. The CDR3 DNA reads TGCGCCAGCAGCGAACAGGGCCTTAATGAAAAACTGTTTTTT. Translation gives CASSEQGLNEKLFF.

The V call is TRBV5-4, the J call TRBJ2-1; 8 nucleotides align to TRBD1. Gene TRBJ2-7 matches the end of the DNA better, so the J call may be wrong. This CDR3 spans 16 amino acids. Germline V lookup: CDR1 SGHNT, CDR2 YYREEE (reference sequence). CDR3 coding DNA: TGTGCCAGCAGCCTGCGGACAGGGAGCTCCTACAATGAGCAGTACTTC. Its protein product is CASSLRTGSSYNEQYF.

The CDR3: CASSFGSSYEQFF. Here the CDR3 DNA reads TGTGCCAGCAGTTTTGGCAGCTCCTACGAGCAGTTCTTC. The V and J genes are TRBV12-3 or TRBV12-4 and TRBJ2-1; the D is unclear. The CDR3 runs 13 residues. Trimming took off 3 bases at V and 10 bases at J, with 13 bases between the two ends.

This clonotype has a handful of counts. V is TRBV10-3 and J is TRBJ2-1; D possibly uses TRBD1 or TRBD2 (7 bases each). The V end was cut by 4 bases, the J end by 2 bases, with 21 bases between. This CDR3 has 18 amino acids. Per the germline V gene, CDR1 is ENHRY and CDR2 is SYGVKD. The CDR3 coding sequence is TGTGCCATCAGTGGGCCACAGGGGTCCAGCGGGGCCTACAATGAGCAGTTCTTC. Amino acids: CAISGPQGSSGAYNEQFF.

This clonotype occurred many times. The chain joins TRBV29-1 to TRBJ2-1; no reliable D call. Trimming took 5 bases from V and 4 from J, leaving 15 bases between them. This CDR3 has 14 amino acids. CDR1 is SQVTM and CDR2 is ANQGSEA in the germline V gene. CDR3: CSVTAPTRYNEQFF. The CDR3 nucleotides read TGCAGCGTTACAGCTCCCACTCGGTACAATGAGCAGTTCTTC.

The V gene is TRBV6-6, the J gene TRBJ1-4; 7 bases match TRBD1. The ends lost 6 bases at V and 5 bases at J; junction bases unmatched: 6. This CDR3 is built from 14 residues. The germline CDR1 and CDR2 sequences are MNHNY and SVGAGI (reference sequence). The DNA for the CDR3 is TGTGCCAGCAGCAACAGGGGTACGAATGAAAAACTGTTTTTT. Protein sequence: CASSNRGTNEKLFF.

Comments on this clonotype: The junction departs from the called germline gene at one end, perhaps through a read error. In nucleotides, the CDR3 is TGTGCCACCAGCGAACGGGACAGCCTGAATTCACCCCTCCACTTC. Translated, it gives CATSERDSLNSPLHF. The chain links TRBV15 to TRBJ1-6, with 7 bases that match TRBD1. Germline assignment: CDR1 LNHNV and CDR2 YYDKDF (reference sequence). This CDR3 spans 15 amino acids.

The chain carries TRBV20-1 and TRBJ2-3, with D possibly being TRBD1 (5 bases). Germline CDR1 DFQATT, CDR2 SNEGSKA (reference sequence). V was cut by 5 bases and J by 0 bases, with 9 bases left in between. This CDR3 contains 13 residues. The CDR3 loop is CSAGRQSTDTQYF. CDR3 in DNA: TGCAGTGCTGGGCGACAGAGCACAGATACGCAGTATTTT.

This clonotype was picked up a small number of times. The genes are TRBV5-5 and TRBJ2-4; TRBD1 agrees at 7 bases. The DNA end is a closer match to TRBJ2-5, so the J assignment may be wrong. This CDR3 has 14 residues. Germline V gene sequence: CDR1 SGHKS, CDR2 YYEKEE (reference sequence). The DNA for the CDR3 is TGTGCCAGCAGCTCGACAGGGTCCGGGGAGACCCAGTACTTC. It translates to CASSSTGSGETQYF.